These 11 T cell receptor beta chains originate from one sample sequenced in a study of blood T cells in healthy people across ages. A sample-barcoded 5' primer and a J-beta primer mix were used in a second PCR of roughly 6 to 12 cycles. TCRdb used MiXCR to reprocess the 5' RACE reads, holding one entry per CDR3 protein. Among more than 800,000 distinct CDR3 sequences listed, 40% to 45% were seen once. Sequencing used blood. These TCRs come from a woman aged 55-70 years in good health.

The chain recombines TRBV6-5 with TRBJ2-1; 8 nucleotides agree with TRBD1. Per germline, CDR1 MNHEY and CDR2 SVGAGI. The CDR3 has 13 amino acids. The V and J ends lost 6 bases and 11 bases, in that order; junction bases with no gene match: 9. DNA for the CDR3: TGTGCCAGCAGCCCCAGGGGGCGAAGCAAGCAGTTCTTC. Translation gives CASSPRGRSKQFF.

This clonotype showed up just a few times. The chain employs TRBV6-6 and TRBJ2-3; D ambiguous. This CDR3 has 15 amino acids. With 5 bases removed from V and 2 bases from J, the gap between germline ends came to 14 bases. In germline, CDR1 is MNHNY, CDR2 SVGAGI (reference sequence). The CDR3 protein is CASSPLLIYTDTQYF. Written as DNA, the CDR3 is TGTGCCAGCAGTCCCCTTTTGATTTACACAGATACGCAGTATTTT.

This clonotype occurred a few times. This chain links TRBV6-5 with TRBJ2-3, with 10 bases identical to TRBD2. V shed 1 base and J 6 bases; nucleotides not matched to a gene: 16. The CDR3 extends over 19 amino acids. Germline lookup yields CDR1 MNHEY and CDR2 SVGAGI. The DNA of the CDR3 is TGTGCCAGCAGTTACTTGGGGGCGGACAGCGGGAGGGCCTCCGATACGCAGTATTTT. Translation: CASSYLGADSGRASDTQYF.

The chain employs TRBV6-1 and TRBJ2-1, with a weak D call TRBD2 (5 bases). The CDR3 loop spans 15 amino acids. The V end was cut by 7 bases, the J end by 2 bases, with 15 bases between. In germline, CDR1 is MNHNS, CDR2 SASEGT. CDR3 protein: CASTSRAGAYNEQFF. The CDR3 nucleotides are TGTGCCAGCACCTCTAGGGCGGGCGCCTACAATGAGCAGTTCTTC.

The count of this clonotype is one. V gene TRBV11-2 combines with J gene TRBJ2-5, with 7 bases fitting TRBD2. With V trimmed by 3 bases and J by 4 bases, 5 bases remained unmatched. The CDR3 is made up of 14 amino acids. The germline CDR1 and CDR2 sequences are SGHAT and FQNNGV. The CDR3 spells CASSLGGSLETQYF. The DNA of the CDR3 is TGTGCCAGCAGCTTGGGCGGGAGTTTAGAGACCCAGTACTTC.

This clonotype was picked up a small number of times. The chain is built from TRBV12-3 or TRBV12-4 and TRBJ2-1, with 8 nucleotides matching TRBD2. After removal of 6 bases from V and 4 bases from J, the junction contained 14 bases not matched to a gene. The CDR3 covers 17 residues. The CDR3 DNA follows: TGTGCCAGCAGGTGGGGGCCGGGGGGGAGAACTTACAATGAGCAGTTCTTC. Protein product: CASRWGPGGRTYNEQFF.

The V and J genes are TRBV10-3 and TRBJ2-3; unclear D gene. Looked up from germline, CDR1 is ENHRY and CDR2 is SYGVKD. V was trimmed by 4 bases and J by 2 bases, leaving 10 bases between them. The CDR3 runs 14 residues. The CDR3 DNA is TGTGCCATCAGTGCAGGTGGAGACACAGATACGCAGTATTTT. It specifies CAISAGGDTDTQYF.

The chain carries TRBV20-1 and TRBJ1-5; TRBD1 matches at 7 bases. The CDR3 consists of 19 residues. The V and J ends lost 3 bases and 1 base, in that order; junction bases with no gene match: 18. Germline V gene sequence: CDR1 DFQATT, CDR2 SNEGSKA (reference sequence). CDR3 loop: CSARGWGQSPAESNQPQHF. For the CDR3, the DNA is TGCAGTGCTAGGGGGTGGGGACAGTCCCCGGCAGAGAGCAATCAGCCCCAGCATTTT.

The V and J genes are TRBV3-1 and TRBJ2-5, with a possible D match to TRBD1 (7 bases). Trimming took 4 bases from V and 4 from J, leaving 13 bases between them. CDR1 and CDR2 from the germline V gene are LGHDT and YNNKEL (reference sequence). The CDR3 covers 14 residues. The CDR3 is CASSPTGRRETQYF. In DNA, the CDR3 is TGTGCCAGCAGCCCGACAGGGAGGCGAGAGACCCAGTACTTC.

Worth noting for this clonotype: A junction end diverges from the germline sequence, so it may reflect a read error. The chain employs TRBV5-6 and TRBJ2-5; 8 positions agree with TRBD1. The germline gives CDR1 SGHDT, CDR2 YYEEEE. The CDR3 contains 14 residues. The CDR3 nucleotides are TGTGCCAGCAGCTTGAGCGGACAGGGAGAGGCCCAGTACTTC. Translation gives CASSLSGQGEAQYF. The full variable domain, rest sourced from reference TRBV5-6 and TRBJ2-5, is DAGVTQSPTHLIKTRGQQVTLRCSPKSGHDTVSWYQQALGQGPQFIFQYYEEEERQRGNFPDRFSGHQFPNYSSELNVNALLLGDSALYLCASSLSGQGEAQYFGPGTRLLVL.

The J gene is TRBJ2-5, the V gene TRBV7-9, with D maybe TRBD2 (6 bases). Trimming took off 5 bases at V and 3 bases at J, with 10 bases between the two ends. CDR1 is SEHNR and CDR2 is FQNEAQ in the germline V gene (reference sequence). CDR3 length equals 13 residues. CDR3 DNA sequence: TGTGCCAGCAGCACCCGACTAGAAGAGACCCAGTACTTC. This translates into CASSTRLEETQYF.